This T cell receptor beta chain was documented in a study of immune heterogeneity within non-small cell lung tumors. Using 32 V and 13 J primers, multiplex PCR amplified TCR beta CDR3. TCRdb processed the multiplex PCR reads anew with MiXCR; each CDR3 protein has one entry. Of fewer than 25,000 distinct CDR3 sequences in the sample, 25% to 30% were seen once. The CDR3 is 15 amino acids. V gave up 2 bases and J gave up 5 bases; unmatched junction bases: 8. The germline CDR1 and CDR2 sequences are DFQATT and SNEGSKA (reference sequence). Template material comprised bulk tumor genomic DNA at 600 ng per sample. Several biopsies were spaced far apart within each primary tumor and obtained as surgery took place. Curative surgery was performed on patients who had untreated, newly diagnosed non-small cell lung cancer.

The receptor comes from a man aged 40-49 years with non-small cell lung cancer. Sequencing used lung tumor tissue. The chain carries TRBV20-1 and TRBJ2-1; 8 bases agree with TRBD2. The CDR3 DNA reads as TGCAGTGCTAGACGTAATAGCGGGGCCAACAATGAGCAGTTCTTC. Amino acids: CSARRNSGANNEQFF.